This T cell receptor (beta chain) was captured in a study of cytomegalovirus exposure and HLA in healthy donors. General study findings and limits: In an earlier analysis, in fewer than 700 donors, most V segments appeared productive either ~87% or ~30% of the time. Most TCR sequences were uncommon, yet certain public TCRs appeared in many donors. Donor immune exposure was known only as CMV serostatus.

Trimming at V came to 4 bases and at J to 4 bases, leaving 3 bases not matched to a gene. This CDR3 contains 14 residues. Germline V gene sequence: CDR1 SGHRS, CDR2 YFSETQ. PCR employed 60 Vbeta and 13 Jbeta primers. The table came from immunoSEQ multiplex PCR; TCRdb's copy has only in-frame clones and leaves some out. This table has fewer than 250,000 clones, 70% to 80% appearing once. For this clone: Its antigen is not identified.

This clonotype was obtained from a male donor in good health and CMV-seropositive. The chain carries TRBV5-1 and TRBJ2-1; TRBD1 aligns across 9 bases. The sequencing sample was made of PBMCs. CDR3 loop: CASSPGTGYNEQFF. CDR3 nucleotides: TGCGCCAGCAGCCCCGGGACAGGGTACAATGAGCAGTTCTTC. Full variable domain (outside the CDR3, taken from reference TRBV5-1 and TRBJ2-1): KAGVTQTPRYLIKTRGQQVTLSCSPISGHRSVSWYQQTPGQGLQFLFEYFSETQRNKGNFPGRFSGRQFSNSRSEMNVSTLELGDSALYLCASSPGTGYNEQFFGPGTRLTVL.